This is a list of T cell receptor beta chains from one sample in a study of glioma-infiltrating T cells. Each CDR3 protein gets one entry after TCRdb re-called the multiplex PCR reads with MiXCR. Among about 380,000 distinct CDR3 sequences listed, 41% were seen once. Sequencing was carried out using glioma tissue, nonneoplastic brain tissue, or PBMCs (not recorded which). The receptors were gathered from a human donor with low-grade glioma or glioblastoma, undergoing nonglioma brain surgery, or in good health (not recorded which). CDR3s include the opening cysteine and the closing phenylalanine or tryptophan. A D gene is named only where the DNA matches it firmly. Some rows mark clone size as missing; the rest say once, few, many or name a class of expanded clone.

>.|TRBV20-1|TRBD2|TRBJ2-7
CSARDNWIAGVEQYF
TGCAGTGCTAGAGATAACTGGATAGCGGGAGTCGAGCAGTACTTC
>few|TRBV20-1|.|TRBJ2-7
CSASPTFRYYEQYF
TGCAGTGCTAGCCCGACGTTCCGTTACTACGAGCAGTACTTC
>few|TRBV7-9|TRBD1|TRBJ1-2
CASSPPGQGAGGYTF
TGTGCCAGCAGCCCGCCGGGACAGGGGGCGGGTGGCTACACCTTC
>.|TRBV4-3|TRBD1|TRBJ2-7
CASSQEWLDRDPYEQYF
TGCGCCAGCAGCCAAGAATGGCTCGACAGGGATCCCTACGAGCAGTACTTC
>few|TRBV10-3|TRBD1|TRBJ2-7
CAISESQGAVFEQYF
TGTGCCATCAGTGAGTCACAGGGGGCGGTCTTTGAGCAGTACTTC
>.|TRBV20-1|TRBD1|TRBJ2-3
CNARDDLNPRRGPADTQYF
TGCAATGCTAGAGATGATCTTAACCCCCGCAGGGGGCCTGCAGATACGCAGTATTTT
>many|TRBV28|.|TRBJ2-3
CASSRGGRLTDTQYF
TGTGCCAGCAGCCGAGGCGGGCGCCTCACAGATACGCAGTATTTT
>many|TRBV6-1|.|TRBJ1-5
CASRSNGMDGNQPQHF
TGTGCCAGCAGAAGCAATGGGATGGATGGCAATCAGCCCCAGCATTTT
>.|TRBV20-1|.|TRBJ2-1
CSATKGQTSYNEQFF
TGCAGTGCCACCAAGGGGCAAACATCCTACAATGAGCAGTTCTTC
>.|TRBV2|TRBD1|TRBJ2-3
CASSGDSGTDTQYF
TGTGCCAGCAGCGGGGACAGCGGCACAGATACGCAGTATTTT
>.|TRBV12-3/TRBV12-4|TRBD2|TRBJ2-2
CASTPGLAGGELFF
TGTGCCAGCACCCCTGGACTAGCGGGAGGTGAACTGTTTTTT
>.|TRBV5-4|.|TRBJ1-4
CASSLWGGANEKLFF
TGTGCCAGCAGCTTGTGGGGCGGAGCAAATGAAAAACTGTTTTTT
>.|TRBV5-1|.|TRBJ2-1
CASSLSSSGPTGKFF
TGCGCCAGCAGCCTAAGTTCCAGCGGGCCTACAGGAAAGTTCTTC
>.|TRBV27|.|TRBJ2-3
CASSDRSFSTDTQYF
TGTGCCAGCAGTGATAGGAGTTTTAGCACAGATACGCAGTATTTT
>once|TRBV20-1|.|TRBJ2-5
CSAPRAAQESQYF
TGCAGTGCTCCAAGGGCGGCACAAGAGAGCCAGTACTTC
>few|TRBV25-1|TRBD2|TRBJ2-5
CASSGLGGLETQYF
TGTGCCAGCAGTGGTCTCGGGGGGTTAGAGACCCAGTACTTC
>.|TRBV4-1|TRBD2|TRBJ2-2
CASSPLSGWNTGELFF
TGCGCCAGCAGCCCCCTTAGCGGGTGGAACACCGGGGAGCTGTTTTTT
>few|TRBV3-1|.|TRBJ1-2
CASSQANRAYGYTF
TGTGCCAGCAGCCAAGCTAACAGGGCCTATGGCTACACCTTC
>many|TRBV4-1|.|TRBJ2-1
CASSRRTGYNEQFF
TGCGCCAGCAGCCGACGGACTGGCTACAATGAGCAGTTCTTC
>.|TRBV7-9|.|TRBJ1-1
CASTEITNTEAFF
TGTGCCAGCACCGAAATAACGAACACTGAAGCTTTCTTT
>.|TRBV6-1|TRBD1|TRBJ1-1
CASSYRGYRDSHMKTEAFF
TGTGCCAGCAGTTATAGGGGATACAGGGACAGTCACATGAAAACTGAAGCTTTCTTT